The 18 T cell receptor beta chains in this list originate from one sample, sequenced in a study of lymphopenia after photon versus proton radiotherapy. Generated by immunoSEQ multiplex PCR, the TCRdb table keeps only in-frame clones and is missing some. The sample has approximately 91,000 clones, around 83% seen once. Sequencing used peripheral blood, obtained from a patient treated with proton-based radiotherapy. The receptors come from a man aged 55 to 70 with pancreatic cancer.

This clone showed up just once. The CDR3 region is CASSDGGANVLTF. DNA for the CDR3: TGTGCCAGCAGTGACGGAGGGGCCAACGTCCTGACTTTC. The chain uses TRBV6-1 and TRBJ2-6; D gene ambiguous. Per the germline V gene, CDR1 is MNHNS and CDR2 is SASEGT. The CDR3 covers 13 residues. The V end was cut by 3 bases, the J end by 4 bases, with 4 bases between.

CDR3 nucleotide sequence: TGTGCCAGCAGCCCGGAAACAGATACGCAGTATTTT. This translates into CASSPETDTQYF. The gene calls are TRBV7-8 and TRBJ2-3; D unclear. V was pared by 5 bases and J by 3 bases, with 6 bases between. The CDR3 runs to 12 residues. CDR1 is SGHVS and CDR2 is FQNEAQ in the germline V gene.

This clone came up once. The genes are TRBV5-1 and TRBJ2-5; 9 bases fit TRBD2. V shed 0 bases, J shed 1 base, and the junction held 4 bases outside the gene matches. The CDR3 is made up of 16 amino acids. Germline V gene lookup returns CDR1 SGHRS and CDR2 YFSETQ. CDR3 residues: CASSLVRAGGQETQYF. For the CDR3, the DNA is TGCGCCAGCAGCTTGGTCCGAGCGGGAGGCCAAGAGACCCAGTACTTC.

The chain links TRBV5-5 to TRBJ2-5, with D tentatively TRBD2 (5 bases). The CDR3 is made up of 15 amino acids. Germline V gene sequence: CDR1 SGHKS, CDR2 YYEKEE (reference sequence). Deletions cut 4 bases from V and 3 bases from J, with 16 bases between. The CDR3 DNA is TGTGCCAGCAGCCCGGGGTGGGTCGGGGAAGAGACCCAGTACTTC. It is translated as CASSPGWVGEETQYF.

This chain links TRBV19 with TRBJ1-1, with 8 bases matching TRBD1. J gave up 5 bases and V 5 bases, and 13 bases lay outside the gene matches. The germline CDR1 and CDR2 sequences are LNHDA and SQIVND (reference sequence). The CDR3 runs to 16 residues. The CDR3 nucleotides are TGTGCCAGTAGTCTTCAGACAGGGGCGGGGAAGACTGAAGCTTTCTTT. Its translation: CASSLQTGAGKTEAFF.

This clone was recorded a few times. This chain links TRBV11-2 with TRBJ2-3; 7 bases align to TRBD1. Germline values: CDR1 SGHAT, CDR2 FQNNGV. This CDR3 contains 15 residues. Germline trimming cut 3 bases from V and 0 bases from J; bases unmatched to any gene: 3. The CDR3 here is CASSFTGASTDTQYF. In nucleotides, the CDR3 is TGTGCCAGCAGCTTTACAGGGGCCAGCACAGATACGCAGTATTTT.

The CDR3 region is CASSLGLVGEQYF. CDR3 coding DNA: TGTGCCAGCAGCCTGGGACTAGTAGGCGAGCAGTACTTC. The rearrangement joins TRBV11-3 to TRBJ2-7; TRBD2 agrees at 8 bases. The germline CDR1 and CDR2 sequences are SGHNT and YENEEA. CDR3 length: 13 residues. V dropped 5 bases and J dropped 6; count of bases not matched to a gene: 6.

The J gene is TRBJ2-5, the V gene TRBV21-1; TRBD1 reflects the table's D call only, with no check against the DNA. TRBV21-1 is described as a pseudogene. The CDR3 has 13 amino acids. CDR3 in amino acids: CASSKGQGETQYF. CDR3 DNA sequence: TGTGCCAGCAGCAAAGGACAGGGAGAGACCCAGTACTTC.

This clone was observed a few times. V is TRBV4-1 and J is TRBJ1-2; D is perhaps TRBD1 (6 bases). CDR3 length equals 16 residues. V was pared by 0 bases and J by 4 bases, with 15 bases between. The V gene's germline CDR1 is MGHRA and CDR2 YSYEKL. CDR3: CASSQDSNGGSYGYTF. CDR3 DNA sequence: TGCGCCAGCAGCCAAGATAGTAATGGGGGCTCCTATGGCTACACCTTC.

This clone is a singleton in its sample. J is TRBJ1-4 and V is TRBV30; a possible D gene is TRBD1 (5 bases). Trimming removed 3 bases at V and 3 bases at J, with 14 bases between. The CDR3 length is 15 residues. Looked up from germline, CDR1 is GTSNPN and CDR2 is SVGIG (reference sequence). CDR3 sequence reads: CAWRDHRTSNEKLFF. DNA of the CDR3: TGTGCCTGGAGGGACCACAGGACCTCTAATGAAAAACTGTTTTTT. The complete variable domain, with remaining parts taken from reference TRBV30 and TRBJ1-4, reads SQTIHQWPATLVQPVGSPLSLECTVEGTSNPNLYWYRQAAGRGLQLLFYSVGIGQISSEVPQNLSASRPQDRQFILSSKKLLLSDSGFYLCAWRDHRTSNEKLFFGSGTQLSVL.

This clone was seen ten or more times. The V and J genes are TRBV11-3 and TRBJ1-4; D call uncertain. This CDR3 comprises 12 residues. Germline V gives CDR1 SGHNT, CDR2 YENEEA. Between the trimmed V and J ends, which lost 1 base and 14 bases, there was a span of 11 bases. The chain's CDR3 is CASSLGSTELFF. The CDR3 bases are TGTGCCAGCAGCTTAGGATCCACAGAGCTGTTTTTT.

This clone appeared many times. This chain connects TRBV10-3 to TRBJ2-7, with D hard to call. V lost 4 bases and J lost 2, with 18 bases in between. Germline values: CDR1 ENHRY, CDR2 SYGVKD. This CDR3 region has 16 residues. CDR3 sequence (DNA): TGTGCCATCAGTGGGCAACACTCTTCATTACCCTACGAGCAGTACTTC. It encodes CAISGQHSSLPYEQYF.

The chain employs TRBV12-2 and TRBJ2-5; TRBD2 is the table's D call, not checked against the DNA. TRBV12-2 is annotated as a pseudogene. CDR3 length equals 15 residues. The CDR3 protein is CASRLIHWLCETQYF. For the CDR3, the DNA is TGTGCAAGTCGCTTAATCCACTGGTTGTGCGAGACCCAGTACTTC.

This clone was seen a handful of times. The chain links TRBV10-3 to TRBJ1-5; 11 bases are a match to TRBD1. Germline V gene data show CDR1 as ENHRY and CDR2 as SYGVKD. This CDR3 is built from 14 residues. V gave up 4 bases and J gave up 6 bases; unmatched junction bases: 2. CDR3 nucleotides: TGTGCCATCAGTGGGACAGGGGGCACTCAGCCCCAGCATTTT. This translates into CAISGTGGTQPQHF.

V is TRBV5-4 and J is TRBJ2-7, with D tentatively TRBD1 (6 bases). This CDR3 comprises 14 residues. Germline values: CDR1 SGHNT, CDR2 YYREEE (reference sequence). V was trimmed by 3 bases and J by 0 bases, leaving 10 bases between them. CDR3 amino acids: CASSYGTNSYEQYF. CDR3 coding DNA: TGTGCCAGCAGCTATGGGACAAACTCCTACGAGCAGTACTTC.

This rearrangement joins TRBV5-1 to TRBJ2-3; TRBD1 is a possible D gene (6 bases). The V end lost 3 bases, the J end lost 0 bases, and 14 bases lay between the germline ends. The germline gives CDR1 SGHRS, CDR2 YFSETQ. This CDR3 has 16 residues. This chain's CDR3 is CASSYRVLGSTDTQYF. For the CDR3, the DNA is TGCGCCAGCAGCTACAGGGTACTGGGTAGCACAGATACGCAGTATTTT.

The chain employs TRBV10-3 and TRBJ2-7; D is possibly TRBD2 (5 bases). Trimming took off 5 bases at V and 2 bases at J, with 19 bases between the two ends. This CDR3 contains 16 residues. In germline, CDR1 is ENHRY, CDR2 SYGVKD. CDR3 nucleotide sequence: TGTGCCATCAGTCCTTTAATCGTACAGCGGACCTACGAGCAGTACTTC. Amino acids: CAISPLIVQRTYEQYF.

V is TRBV6-5 and J is TRBJ1-2; 7 bases are a match to TRBD1. This CDR3 region has 14 residues. Germline CDR1 and CDR2: MNHEY and SVGAGI. Trimming at V came to 6 bases and at J to 2 bases, leaving 6 bases not matched to a gene. The DNA of the CDR3 is TGTGCCAGCAGAAGGGGGCCAAGAAACTATGGCTACACCTTC. This translates into CASRRGPRNYGYTF.